The rows below give T cell receptor beta chains drawn from one sample of a study of T cell repertoires in cytomegalovirus infection. Their recognized antigens are unknown. TCRdb analysed the reads with MiXCR anew, one entry per CDR3 protein. The sample shows hundreds of thousands of distinct CDR3 sequences, 25% to 30% of them seen only once. The sequences come from cultured PBMCs, collected from culture after CMV antigen stimulation. These receptors originate from a human donor in good health (CMV status not recorded). Some clones in this sample may be carry-over from other donors' samples. Both conserved end residues are part of each CDR3. D genes are given only for firm matches. Expanded clones are given a class, and other clones once, few, many or no size at all.

clone size | CDR3 length | J gene | D gene | V gene | CDR3 DNA | CDR3 protein
few | 14 | TRBJ2-1 | TRBD2 | TRBV7-9 | TGTGCCAGCAGCGTTAGCGGGAGGAGAAATGAGCAGTTCTTC | CASSVSGRRNEQFF
. | 15 | TRBJ1-5 | . | TRBV7-9 | TGTGCCAGCAGCCCCCCGGGACCCTACAATCAGCCCCAGCATTTT | CASSPPGPYNQPQHF
. | 14 | TRBJ2-3 | . | TRBV6-2/TRBV6-3 | TGTGCCAGCAGTCAGGACAGTTTAACAGATACGCAGTATTTT | CASSQDSLTDTQYF
. | 14 | TRBJ2-1 | TRBD2 | TRBV14 | TGTGCCATAAGAGACGCGGGGGCCTACAATGAGCAGTTCTTC | CAIRDAGAYNEQFF
. | 18 | TRBJ1-3 | . | TRBV10-3 | TGTGCCATCAGTGAGACCGGGGACCTCGCGATTTCTGGAAACACCATATATTTT | CAISETGDLAISGNTIYF
. | 15 | TRBJ2-1 | . | TRBV2 | TGTGCCAGCAGTGTCGGGGAGCACTCCTACAATGAGCAGTTCTTC | CASSVGEHSYNEQFF
. | 14 | TRBJ2-1 | TRBD2 | TRBV20-1 | TGCAGAGGGGCTAGCGGGAGTCTGCCCAATGAGCAGTTCTTC | CRGASGSLPNEQFF
. | 14 | TRBJ2-2 | . | TRBV23-1 | TGCGCCAGCAGTCAATCGCGGTTGGACGGGGAGCTGTTTTTT | CASSQSRLDGELFF
. | 15 | TRBJ2-7 | TRBD2 | TRBV4-2 | TGTGCCAGCAGCCAAAGGTTCGCGGGAGAACACGAGCAGTACTTC | CASSQRFAGEHEQYF
. | 14 | TRBJ1-4 | . | TRBV19 | TGTGCCAGTAGTATCTCGGGCACGAGCGAAAAACTGTTTTTT | CASSISGTSEKLFF
many | 16 | TRBJ2-1 | TRBD2 | TRBV7-3 | TGTGCCAGCAGCTTGTCTAGCGGATACTCCTACAATGAGCAGTTCTTC | CASSLSSGYSYNEQFF
. | 16 | TRBJ2-1 | . | TRBV12-3/TRBV12-4 | TGTGCCAGCAGCCGAGACACGATCCCCCTCTACAATGAGCAGTTCTTC | CASSRDTIPLYNEQFF
. | 17 | TRBJ2-5 | TRBD2 | TRBV7-6 | TGTGCCAGCAGCCCCCCTGGGGGACTAGAAGGTGGAGAGACCCAGTACTTC | CASSPPGGLEGGETQYF
. | 14 | TRBJ1-1 | . | TRBV19 | TGTGCCAGTAGCGTCCGAAGTGAAATCACTGAAGCTTTCTTT | CASSVRSEITEAFF
. | 12 | TRBJ2-3 | . | TRBV7-2 | TGTGCCAGTCGACAGCTCACAGATACGCAGTATTTT | CASRQLTDTQYF
few | 16 | TRBJ2-1 | TRBD1 | TRBV24-1 | TGTGCCACCGGGGGGACAGGAACAACCTCCTACAATGAGCAGTTCTTC | CATGGTGTTSYNEQFF
. | 15 | TRBJ2-1 | TRBD2 | TRBV7-8 | TGTGCCAGCAGCCCGACTAGCGGGAGTGGTAATGAGCAGTTCTTC | CASSPTSGSGNEQFF
. | 11 | TRBJ2-3 | TRBD1 | TRBV7-8 | TGTGCCAGCAGCCAGCCGGGACAGAGGTATTTT | CASSQPGQRYF
. | 15 | TRBJ1-6 | . | TRBV2 | TGTGCCAGCAGATTCCAGGGGCTCCTCAATTCACCCCTCCACTTT | CASRFQGLLNSPLHF
. | 13 | TRBJ2-1 | . | TRBV7-2 | TGTGCCAGCAGCTTAGAGCTAAGGGGGGAGCAGTTCTTC | CASSLELRGEQFF
many | 15 | TRBJ2-1 | TRBD2 | TRBV11-1 | TGTGCCAGCAGTTATAGCGGGAGGACCTACAATGAGCAGTTCTTC | CASSYSGRTYNEQFF
. | 13 | TRBJ2-2 | . | TRBV12-3/TRBV12-4 | TGTGCCAGCAGTCCACTCCACACCGGGGAGCTGTTTTTT | CASSPLHTGELFF
few | 16 | TRBJ1-3 | . | TRBV5-4 | TGTGCCAGCAGCCTGGGAGGGTCCAGCTCTGGAAACACCATATATTTT | CASSLGGSSSGNTIYF
. | 15 | TRBJ1-5 | . | TRBV11-2 | TGTGCCAGCAGCTTAGATGGTGCCCCCAATCAGCCCCAGCATTTT | CASSLDGAPNQPQHF
. | 14 | TRBJ1-1 | . | TRBV28 | TGTGCCAGCCAGGGGAGGCAGGGGCGGGATGAAGCTTTCTTT | CASQGRQGRDEAFF
. | 14 | TRBJ1-1 | . | TRBV7-9 | TGTGCCAGCAGCATCACGACGGGGAACACTGAAGCTTTCTTT | CASSITTGNTEAFF
many | 15 | TRBJ1-1 | . | TRBV7-6 | TGTGCCAGCACCCCGCTGGGGGGAGTGAACACTGAAGCTTTCTTT | CASTPLGGVNTEAFF
. | 13 | TRBJ2-1 | TRBD2 | TRBV6-5 | TGTGCCAGCAGGGTAACTAGCGGGGGCCCGCAGTTCTTC | CASRVTSGGPQFF
many | 16 | TRBJ2-2 | . | TRBV7-2 | TGTGCCAGCAGCTTATACGGGGGACAGAACACCGGGGAGCTGTTTTTT | CASSLYGGQNTGELFF
few | 14 | TRBJ2-3 | . | TRBV20-1 | TGCAGTGCTAGAGCCCTGGGTGGCACAGATACGCAGTATTTT | CSARALGGTDTQYF
many | 14 | TRBJ1-1 | . | TRBV11-1 | TGTGCCAGCAGGGTAGAGGGACGGAGGACTGAAGCTTTCTTT | CASRVEGRRTEAFF
few | 14 | TRBJ1-1 | . | TRBV18 | TGTGCCAGCTCACCAAACGTCATGAACACTGAAGCTTTCTTT | CASSPNVMNTEAFF
. | 15 | TRBJ2-1 | TRBD2 | TRBV7-2 | TGTGCCAGCAGATTAACAGCGGGGCCTGGTCGCGAGCAGTTCTTC | CASRLTAGPGREQFF
once | 15 | TRBJ2-5 | . | TRBV7-3 | TGTGCCAGCAGCCCCGAGGGATACTACCAAGAGACCCAGTACTTC | CASSPEGYYQETQYF
few | 16 | TRBJ2-7 | . | TRBV28 | TGTGCCAGCAGTTTCCCTACAGGGGGGGTCTCCTACGAGCAGTACTTC | CASSFPTGGVSYEQYF
. | 16 | TRBJ2-5 | TRBD2 | TRBV20-1 | TGCAGTGCTAGCTACACGGGAGGTGGGATCCAAGAGACCCAGTACTTC | CSASYTGGGIQETQYF
once | 12 | TRBJ2-1 | . | TRBV18 | TGTGCCAGCTCACCACCAACGTATGAGCAGTTCTTC | CASSPPTYEQFF
. | 13 | TRBJ1-2 | . | TRBV5-1 | TGCGCCAGCAGCTTGACTACAGGGAACGGCTACACCTTC | CASSLTTGNGYTF
. | 15 | TRBJ2-1 | TRBD2 | TRBV7-9 | TGTGCCAGCAGCTCAGGGACTAGCGTCTACAATGAGCAGTTCTTC | CASSSGTSVYNEQFF
. | 15 | TRBJ2-1 | TRBD1 | TRBV7-3 | TGTGCCAGCAGCTTAGGTTGGACAGGTAACAATGAGCAGTTCTTC | CASSLGWTGNNEQFF
. | 11 | TRBJ1-2 | . | TRBV2 | TGTGCCAGTACAAGAGGGGAAGGCTACACCTTC | CASTRGEGYTF
. | 13 | TRBJ2-2 | TRBD2 | TRBV27 | TGTGCCAGCAGTTTAGGGAGGGTCGGGGAGCTGTTTTTT | CASSLGRVGELFF
few | 10 | TRBJ2-1 | . | TRBV2 | TGTGTCTCGAGGGGGAATGAGCAGTTCTTC | CVSRGNEQFF
. | 16 | TRBJ1-2 | . | TRBV10-3 | TGTGCCATCAGTGAGTCGGTTGGAGGGACTAACTATGGCTACACCTTC | CAISESVGGTNYGYTF
. | 14 | TRBJ1-5 | . | TRBV10-3 | TGTGCCATCAGCTTACAGGACTCGGATCAGCCCCAGCATTTT | CAISLQDSDQPQHF
few | 12 | TRBJ2-7 | . | TRBV7-8 | TGTGCCAGCAGCTTAGCTAAATACGAGCAGTACTTC | CASSLAKYEQYF
few | 13 | TRBJ1-1 | TRBD1 | TRBV12-3/TRBV12-4 | TGTGCCAGCAGCGCCCTCCGACAGGGGGACATCTCCTTT | CASSALRQGDISF
. | 14 | TRBJ2-2 | . | TRBV7-6 | TGTGCCAGCAGCATTAGCGTGGACACCGGGGAGCTGTTTTTT | CASSISVDTGELFF
. | 14 | TRBJ2-2 | TRBD2 | TRBV20-1 | TGCAGTGCTACTAGCGGGGTTAACACCGGGGAGCTGTTTTTT | CSATSGVNTGELFF
many | 15 | TRBJ1-2 | TRBD1 | TRBV12-3/TRBV12-4 | TGTGCCAGCAGTTTAGCGACAGGGTGGGGCTATGGCTACACCTTC | CASSLATGWGYGYTF
few | 14 | TRBJ1-3 | . | TRBV29-1 | TGCAGCGTTGAAGGGGTAGGGACTGGAAACACCATATATTTT | CSVEGVGTGNTIYF
. | 13 | TRBJ1-5 | . | TRBV28 | TGTGCCAGCAGGGACATCCTCTTCATTACCCAGCATTTT | CASRDILFITQHF
. | 14 | TRBJ1-2 | TRBD1 | TRBV6-1 | TGTGCCAGTGTTCCAGGGGGCCCGAACTATGGCTACACCTTC | CASVPGGPNYGYTF
. | 16 | TRBJ1-2 | TRBD1 | TRBV15 | TGTGCCACCAGCAGACCTGGGACAGAAGCTAACTATGGCTACACCTTC | CATSRPGTEANYGYTF
few | 17 | TRBJ1-3 | . | TRBV9 | TGTGCCAGCAGCGTAGGAACAGGGAAAGGCTCTGGAAACACCATATATTTT | CASSVGTGKGSGNTIYF
. | 15 | TRBJ2-3 | . | TRBV7-6 | TGTGCCAGCAGTCTGACAACGGTTATCACAGATACGCAGTATTTT | CASSLTTVITDTQYF
. | 15 | TRBJ1-6 | . | TRBV3-1 | TGTGCCAGCAGCCAAGATGGCGGGGGGAGTTCACCCCTCCACTTT | CASSQDGGGSSPLHF